The 3 T cell receptor beta chains presented below share a single source sample, sequenced in a study of a mutant IDH1 vaccine in newly diagnosed glioma (dated by TCRdb to the early 2020s). No cognate antigen is known for these TCRs. The library was built by means of the immunoSEQ multiplex PCR assay. TCRdb holds this immuneACCESS table with in-frame rearrangements only. Some clones are missing; in checked studies, unresolved V genes explain under half, and the rest has no known cause. Across this sample there are under 30,000 clones, with roughly 80% seen only once. Clones ranked in the top ten supply 2.8% of the sample. The time point label on this specimen signifies: week 47, end of study. Every vaccine dose consisted of 300 ug of a 20-mer mutant IDH1 peptide in Montanide, administered subcutaneously together with topical imiquimod. The material was PBMCs, obtained from a glioma patient whose treatment included an IDH1 peptide vaccine. The receptors shown here come from a middle-aged man with glioma.

This chain connects TRBV7-6 to TRBJ2-5, with D possibly TRBD2 on 6 matching bases. From germline, CDR1 is SGHVS and CDR2 FNYEAQ. V lost 7 bases to trimming and J lost 2 bases, with 20 bases between them. The CDR3 length is 16 residues. CDR3 sequence reads: CASNVRGGRVQETQYF. As DNA, the CDR3 is TGTGCCAGCAATGTAAGAGGAGGGCGAGTGCAAGAGACCCAGTACTTC. Drawing the rest from reference TRBV7-6 and TRBJ2-5, the complete variable domain is GAGVSQSPRYKVTKRGQDVALRCDPISGHVSLYWYRQALGQGPEFLTYFNYEAQQDKSGLPNDRFSAERPEGSISTLTIQRTEQRDSAMYRCASNVRGGRVQETQYFGPGTRLLVL.

This clone has just one count. The rearrangement uses TRBV9 and TRBJ2-7, with 8 bases lining up with TRBD2. Looked up from germline, CDR1 is SGDLS and CDR2 is YYNGEE. V lost 3 bases and J lost 6; bases outside the gene matches: 5. The CDR3 runs to 13 residues. The CDR3: CASSGPGLGEQYF. The CDR3 coding sequence is TGTGCCAGCAGCGGCCCGGGACTAGGCGAGCAGTACTTC.

The chain has TRBV25-1 and TRBJ2-7; D remains ambiguous. Looked up from germline, CDR1 is MGHDK and CDR2 is SYGVNS. Trimming shortened V by 5 bases and J by 0 bases, and 14 bases separated the two germline ends. The CDR3 is 15 residues long. DNA for the CDR3: TGTGCCAGCAGTCCATCTGGCAGGAGCTCCTACGAGCAGTACTTC. Amino acid sequence: CASSPSGRSSYEQYF.